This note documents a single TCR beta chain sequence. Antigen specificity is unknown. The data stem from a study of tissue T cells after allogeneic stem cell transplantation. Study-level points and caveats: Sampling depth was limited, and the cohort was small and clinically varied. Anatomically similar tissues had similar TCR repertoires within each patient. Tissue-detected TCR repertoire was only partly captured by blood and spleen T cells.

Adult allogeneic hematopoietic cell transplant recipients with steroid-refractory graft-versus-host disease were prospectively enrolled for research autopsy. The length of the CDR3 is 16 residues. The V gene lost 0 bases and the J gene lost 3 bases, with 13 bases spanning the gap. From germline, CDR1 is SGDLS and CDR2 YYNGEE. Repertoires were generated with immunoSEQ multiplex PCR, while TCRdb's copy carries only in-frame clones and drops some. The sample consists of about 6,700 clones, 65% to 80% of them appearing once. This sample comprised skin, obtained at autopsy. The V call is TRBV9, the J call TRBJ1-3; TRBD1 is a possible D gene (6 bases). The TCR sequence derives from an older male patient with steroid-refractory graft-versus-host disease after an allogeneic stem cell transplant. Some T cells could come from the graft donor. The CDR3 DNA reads TGTGCCAGCAGCGTAGCGGAACAGGGCTATGGAAACACCATATATTTT. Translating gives CASSVAEQGYGNTIYF.